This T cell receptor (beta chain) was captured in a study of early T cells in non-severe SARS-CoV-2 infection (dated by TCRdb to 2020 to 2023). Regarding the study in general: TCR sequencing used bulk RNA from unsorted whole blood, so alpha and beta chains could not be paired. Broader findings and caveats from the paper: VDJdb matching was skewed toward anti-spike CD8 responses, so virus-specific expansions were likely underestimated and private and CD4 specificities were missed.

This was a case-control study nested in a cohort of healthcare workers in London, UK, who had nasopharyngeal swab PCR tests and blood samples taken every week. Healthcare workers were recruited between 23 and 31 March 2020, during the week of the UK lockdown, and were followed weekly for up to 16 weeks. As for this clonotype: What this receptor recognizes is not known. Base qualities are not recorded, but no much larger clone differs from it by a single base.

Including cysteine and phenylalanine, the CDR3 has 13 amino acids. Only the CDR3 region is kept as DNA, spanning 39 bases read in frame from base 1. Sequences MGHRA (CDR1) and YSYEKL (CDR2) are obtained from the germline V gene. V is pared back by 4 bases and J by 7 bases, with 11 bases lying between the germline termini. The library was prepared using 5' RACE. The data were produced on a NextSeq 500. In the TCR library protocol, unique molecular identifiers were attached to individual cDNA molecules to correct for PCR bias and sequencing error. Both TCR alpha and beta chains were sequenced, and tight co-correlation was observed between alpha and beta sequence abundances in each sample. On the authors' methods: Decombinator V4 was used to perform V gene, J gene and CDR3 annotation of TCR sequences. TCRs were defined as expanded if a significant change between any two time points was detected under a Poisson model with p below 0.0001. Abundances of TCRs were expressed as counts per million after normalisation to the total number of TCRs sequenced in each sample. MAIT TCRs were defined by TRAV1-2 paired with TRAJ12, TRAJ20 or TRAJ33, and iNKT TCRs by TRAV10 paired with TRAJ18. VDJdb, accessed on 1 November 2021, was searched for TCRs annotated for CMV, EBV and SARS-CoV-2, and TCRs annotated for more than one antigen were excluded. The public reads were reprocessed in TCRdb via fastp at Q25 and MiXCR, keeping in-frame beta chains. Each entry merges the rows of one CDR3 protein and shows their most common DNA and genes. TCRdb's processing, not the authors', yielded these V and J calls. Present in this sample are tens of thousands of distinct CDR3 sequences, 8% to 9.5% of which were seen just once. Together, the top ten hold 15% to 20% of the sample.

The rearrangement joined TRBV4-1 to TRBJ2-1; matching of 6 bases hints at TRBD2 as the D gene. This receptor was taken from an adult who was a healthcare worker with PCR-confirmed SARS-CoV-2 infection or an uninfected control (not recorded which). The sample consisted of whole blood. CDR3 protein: CASSREAGNEQFF. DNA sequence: TGCGCCAGCAGCCGGGAGGCCGGGAATGAGCAGTTCTTC.